What follows are 12 T cell receptor beta chains derived from one specimen sequenced in a study of cytomegalovirus exposure and HLA in healthy donors. The PCR had 60 Vbeta and 13 Jbeta primers. The data were produced by immunoSEQ multiplex PCR, yet TCRdb's version contains in-frame clones alone and is incomplete. Among around 93,000 clones listed, 70% to 85% were seen once. Sequenced material: PBMCs. These receptors were taken from a man aged 50-59 years in good health and CMV-seronegative.

The genes are TRBV19 and TRBJ2-5, with D perhaps TRBD2 (6 bases). V dropped 3 bases and J dropped 5 bases, with 7 bases sitting between them. Germline CDR1 reads LNHDA; CDR2 reads SQIVND (reference sequence). The CDR3 consists of 12 residues. CDR3 nucleotides: TGTGCCAGTAGTATTGGAGGGGAGACCCAGTACTTC. Translating it yields CASSIGGETQYF.

This clone occurred a few times. This chain uses TRBV2 with TRBJ2-3, with 12 bases fitting TRBD2. CDR1 is SNHLY, CDR2 FYNNEI, per germline. After removal of 5 bases from V and 3 bases from J, the junction contained 6 bases not matched to a gene. CDR3 length: 16 residues. This CDR3 reads CASSSGLAGGTDTQYF. CDR3 DNA: TGTGCCAGCAGTAGTGGTCTAGCGGGAGGGACAGATACGCAGTATTTT.

This chain connects TRBV19 to TRBJ1-4; TRBD1 matches 8 bases. V lost 8 bases to trimming and J lost 10 bases; unmatched junction nucleotides: 6. The CDR3 has 12 amino acids. Germline V gene lookup returns CDR1 LNHDA and CDR2 SQIVND (reference sequence). The CDR3 loop reads CASGQGDGKLFF. CDR3 sequence (DNA): TGTGCCAGTGGACAGGGTGACGGAAAACTGTTTTTT.

The chain couples TRBV4-1 to TRBJ2-1; D is undetermined. The CDR3 length is 15 residues. Trimming shortened V by 1 base and J by 0 bases, and 7 bases separated the two germline ends. Germline assignment: CDR1 MGHRA and CDR2 YSYEKL. The CDR3 DNA is TGCGCCAGCAGCCAAGTAACCAGCTCCTACAATGAGCAGTTCTTC. It yields the protein CASSQVTSSYNEQFF.

The gene calls are TRBV28 and TRBJ1-5, with 8 bases lining up with TRBD1. J gave up 2 bases and V 7 bases, and 10 bases lay outside the gene matches. Looked up from germline, CDR1 is MDHEN and CDR2 is SYDVKM. There are 16 residues in the CDR3. The CDR3 protein is CASTSRGRSGNQPQHF. The CDR3 bases are TGTGCCAGCACATCCAGGGGGCGTTCAGGCAATCAGCCCCAGCATTTT.

The chain combines TRBV27 with TRBJ2-3; 12 nucleotides match TRBD1. CDR1 and CDR2 from the germline V gene are MNHEY and SMNVEV (reference sequence). Losses at the gene ends were 3 bases for V and 3 bases for J; bases not matched to a gene: 4. The CDR3 extends over 16 amino acids. The DNA for the CDR3 is TGTGCCAGCAGTTTCTGGGACAGGGGGCAGACAGATACGCAGTATTTT. This sequence encodes CASSFWDRGQTDTQYF.

The V gene is TRBV5-4, the J gene TRBJ1-1; D is ambiguous. The germline CDR1 and CDR2 sequences are SGHNT and YYREEE (reference sequence). The CDR3 is 14 residues long. The V end was cut by 0 bases, the J end by 5 bases, with 11 bases between. DNA of the CDR3: TGTGCCAGCAGCTTGGGAGGGAGAACAACTGAAGCTTTCTTT. Translating it yields CASSLGGRTTEAFF. Complete variable domain (other parts from reference TRBV5-4 and TRBJ1-1): ETGVTQSPTHLIKTRGQQVTLRCSSQSGHNTVSWYQQALGQGPQFIFQYYREEENGRGNFPPRFSGLQFPNYSSELNVNALELDDSALYLCASSLGGRTTEAFFGQGTRLTVV.

The chain recombines TRBV21-1 with TRBJ1-4; TRBD1 reflects the table's D call only, with no check against the DNA. TRBV21-1 is flagged as a pseudogene. The CDR3 is 20 amino acids. CDR3 sequence: CASSYQSWAGGKERNEKLFF. Here the CDR3 DNA reads TGTGCCAGCAGCTATCAATCCTGGGCAGGGGGCAAGGAGCGAAATGAAAAACTGTTTTTT.

V usage is TRBV6-6 and J usage is TRBJ2-7; 8 bases map to TRBD1. This CDR3 has 14 amino acids. Germline CDR1 MNHNY, CDR2 SVGAGI (reference sequence). J lost 1 base, V lost 6 bases, and 5 bases had no gene match. The CDR3 protein is CASRKGQGSYEQYF. In nucleotides, the CDR3 is TGTGCCAGCAGAAAAGGACAGGGTTCCTACGAGCAGTACTTC.

The CDR3 loop is CASSARFNEQFF. In DNA, the CDR3 is TGTGCCAGCAGCGCACGGTTCAATGAGCAGTTCTTC. This sequence joins TRBV7-9 and TRBJ2-1, with unresolved D. This CDR3 has 12 residues. CDR1 SEHNR and CDR2 FQNEAQ come from the germline V gene (reference sequence). The germline V and J ends were trimmed by 5 bases and 6 bases, with 8 bases remaining between them.

V is TRBV29-1 and J is TRBJ2-2; 9 positions match TRBD1. CDR1 is SQVTM, CDR2 ANQGSEA, per germline. The V segment lost 7 bases and the J segment 1 base; nucleotides outside the gene matches: 13. CDR3 length equals 17 residues. The CDR3 here is CSAPVAGTGLNTGELFF. DNA of the CDR3: TGCAGCGCCCCAGTAGCCGGGACAGGGCTGAACACCGGGGAGCTGTTTTTT.

The CDR3: CAWSRDDRYTEAFF. CDR3 DNA sequence: TGTGCCTGGAGTAGGGATGACAGGTACACTGAAGCTTTCTTT. The V call is TRBV30, the J call TRBJ1-1, with D perhaps TRBD1 (6 bases). This CDR3 is built from 14 residues. CDR1 GTSNPN and CDR2 SVGIG come from the germline V gene (reference sequence). Trimming removed 2 bases at V and 3 bases at J, with 13 bases between.